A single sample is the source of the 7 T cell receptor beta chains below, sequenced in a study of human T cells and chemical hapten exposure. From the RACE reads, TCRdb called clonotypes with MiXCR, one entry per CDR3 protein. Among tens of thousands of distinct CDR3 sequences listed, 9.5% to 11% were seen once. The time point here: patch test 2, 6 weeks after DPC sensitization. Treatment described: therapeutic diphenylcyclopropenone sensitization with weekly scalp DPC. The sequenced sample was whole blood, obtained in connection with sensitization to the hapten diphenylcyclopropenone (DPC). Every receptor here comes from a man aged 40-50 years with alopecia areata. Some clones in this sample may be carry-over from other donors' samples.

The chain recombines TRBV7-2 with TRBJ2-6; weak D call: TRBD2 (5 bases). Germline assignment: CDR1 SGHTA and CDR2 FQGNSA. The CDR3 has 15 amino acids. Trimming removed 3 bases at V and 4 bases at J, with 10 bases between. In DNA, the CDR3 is TGTGCCAGCAGCTTTTCGGGGAGAGGGGCCAACGTCCTGACTTTC. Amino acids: CASSFSGRGANVLTF.

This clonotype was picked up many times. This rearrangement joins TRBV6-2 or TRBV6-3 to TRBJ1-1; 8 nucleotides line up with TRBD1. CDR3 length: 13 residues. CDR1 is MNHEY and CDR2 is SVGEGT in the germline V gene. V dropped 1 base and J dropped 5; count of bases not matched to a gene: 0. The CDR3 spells CASSYWDRTEAFF. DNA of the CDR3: TGTGCCAGCAGTTACTGGGACAGGACTGAAGCTTTCTTT.

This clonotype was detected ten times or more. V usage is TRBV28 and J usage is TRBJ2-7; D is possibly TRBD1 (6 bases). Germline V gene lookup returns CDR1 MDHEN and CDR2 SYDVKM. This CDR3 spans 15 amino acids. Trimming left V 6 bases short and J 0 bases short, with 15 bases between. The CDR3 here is CASSVGQSLSYEQYV. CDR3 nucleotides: TGTGCCAGCAGCGTCGGACAGTCCCTCTCCTACGAGCAGTACGTC.

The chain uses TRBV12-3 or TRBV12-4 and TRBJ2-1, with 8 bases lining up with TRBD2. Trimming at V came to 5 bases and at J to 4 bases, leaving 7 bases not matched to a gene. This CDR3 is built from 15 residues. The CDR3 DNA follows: TGTGCCAGCAGTCCTCTAGCGGGTGCATACAATGAGCAGTTCTTC. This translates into CASSPLAGAYNEQFF.

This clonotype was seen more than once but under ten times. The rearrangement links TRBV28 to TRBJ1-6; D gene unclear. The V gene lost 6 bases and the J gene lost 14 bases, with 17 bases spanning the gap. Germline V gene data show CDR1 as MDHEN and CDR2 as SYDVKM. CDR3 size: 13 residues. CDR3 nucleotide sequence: TGTGCCAGCAGAATCAGAGCTGACGGGGCCCTCCACTTT. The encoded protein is CASRIRADGALHF.

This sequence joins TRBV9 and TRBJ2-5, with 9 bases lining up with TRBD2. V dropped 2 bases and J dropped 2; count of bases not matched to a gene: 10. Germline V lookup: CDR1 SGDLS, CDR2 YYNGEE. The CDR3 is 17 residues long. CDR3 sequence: CASSVTSGRLEQETQYF. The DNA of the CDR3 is TGTGCCAGCAGCGTCACCAGCGGGAGGCTAGAACAAGAGACCCAGTACTTC.

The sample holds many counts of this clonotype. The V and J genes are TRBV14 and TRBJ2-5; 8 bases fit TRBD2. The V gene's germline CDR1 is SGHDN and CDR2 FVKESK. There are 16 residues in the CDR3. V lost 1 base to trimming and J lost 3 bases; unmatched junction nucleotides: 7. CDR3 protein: CASSQGIQREKETQYF. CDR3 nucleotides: TGTGCCAGCAGCCAAGGGATTCAGCGGGAGAAAGAGACCCAGTACTTC.